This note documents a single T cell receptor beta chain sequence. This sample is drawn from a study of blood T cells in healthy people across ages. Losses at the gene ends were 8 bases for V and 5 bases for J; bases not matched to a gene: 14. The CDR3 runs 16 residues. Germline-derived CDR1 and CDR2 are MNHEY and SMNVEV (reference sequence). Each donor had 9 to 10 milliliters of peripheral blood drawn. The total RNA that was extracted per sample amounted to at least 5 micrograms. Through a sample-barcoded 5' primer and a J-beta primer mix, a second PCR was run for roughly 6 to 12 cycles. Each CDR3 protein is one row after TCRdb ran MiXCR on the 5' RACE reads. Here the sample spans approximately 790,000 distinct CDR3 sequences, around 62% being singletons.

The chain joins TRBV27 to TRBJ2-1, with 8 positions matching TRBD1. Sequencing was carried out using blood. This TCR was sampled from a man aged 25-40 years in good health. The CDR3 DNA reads TGTGCCAGCGGTCAACTCAGGACAGGGTTACACAATGAGCAGTTCTTC. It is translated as CASGQLRTGLHNEQFF.